The next 29 T cell receptor beta chains were all read from a single sample in a study of blood T cell repertoires in COVID-19. Produced via immunoSEQ multiplex PCR; TCRdb's table is partial and in-frame only. Of 300,000 to 400,000 clones detected, roughly nine tenths appear once; the ten largest clones hold more than 0.9%. Input material: PBMCs or T cells enriched from blood (not recorded which). Source of these receptors: a woman in her 30s who had recovered from COVID-19.

This clone was observed a few times. The chain has TRBV27 and TRBJ1-2, with 12 bases aligning to TRBD1. Germline V gives CDR1 MNHEY, CDR2 SMNVEV (reference sequence). The CDR3 sequence is 14 residues long. V trimming: 6 bases; J trimming: 7 bases; junction bases outside the gene matches: 6. The CDR3 DNA sequence: TGTGCCAGCAGGCCGGGACAGGGGGCGCGTGGCTACACCTTC. Its translation is CASRPGQGARGYTF.

J is TRBJ1-1 and V is TRBV4-1; a weak D match, TRBD1 (6 bases). Germline CDR1 and CDR2: MGHRA and YSYEKL. The CDR3 length is 14 residues. V dropped 5 bases and J dropped 4 bases, with 14 bases sitting between them. The CDR3 loop is CASSTTGSGTEAFF. CDR3 nucleotide sequence: TGCGCCAGCAGCACAACAGGGTCGGGCACTGAAGCTTTCTTT.

The chain combines TRBV2 with TRBJ1-2, with TRBD1 matching over 8 bases. The CDR3 extends over 15 amino acids. Per germline, CDR1 SNHLY and CDR2 FYNNEI. The V and J ends lost 3 bases and 2 bases, in that order; junction bases with no gene match: 5. CDR3 residues: CASSESQGANYGYTF. The CDR3 DNA follows: TGTGCCAGCAGTGAGAGCCAGGGGGCAAACTATGGCTACACCTTC.

The gene calls are TRBV9 and TRBJ2-1, with D possibly being TRBD2 (5 bases). Germline V gives CDR1 SGDLS, CDR2 YYNGEE. V was pared by 0 bases and J by 6 bases, with 13 bases between. The CDR3 extends over 15 amino acids. The CDR3 reads CASSVVAWESNEQFF. DNA for the CDR3: TGTGCCAGCAGCGTAGTGGCTTGGGAGAGCAATGAGCAGTTCTTC.

V and J are TRBV21-1 and TRBJ1-2. TRBV21-1 is shown as a pseudogene. This CDR3 has 16 residues. CDR3 region: CASSPLGAADNYGYTF. The CDR3, as DNA: TGTGCCAGCAGCCCCCTTGGAGCCGCAGACAACTATGGCTACACCTTC.

For this clone: Within the sample, other DNA sequences also encode this same CDR3. As DNA, the CDR3 is TGTGCCAGCAGTTTAAGGGGGGGCTATGGCTACACCTTC. Its translation: CASSLRGGYGYTF. The chain links TRBV12-3 or TRBV12-4 to TRBJ1-2, with a tentative D call TRBD1 (6 bases). The CDR3 is made up of 13 amino acids. V was cut by 2 bases and J by 4 bases, with 8 bases left in between.

The rearrangement joins TRBV7-6 to TRBJ2-1, with D unclear. From germline, CDR1 is SGHVS and CDR2 FNYEAQ. The germline V and J ends were trimmed by 0 bases and 3 bases, with 15 bases remaining between them. The CDR3 contains 17 residues. The DNA for the CDR3 is TGTGCCAGCAGCTTAGCTCGACCCCAGACAAGCTACAATGAGCAGTTCTTC. This sequence encodes CASSLARPQTSYNEQFF.

The V call is TRBV11-2, the J call TRBJ2-1; D is perhaps TRBD1 (5 bases). V gave up 1 base and J gave up 3 bases, with 10 bases separating them. Germline V lookup: CDR1 SGHAT, CDR2 FQNNGV. The CDR3 contains 15 residues. The CDR3 loop reads CASSLGPGLYNEQFF. CDR3 nucleotides: TGTGCCAGCAGCTTAGGGCCAGGGCTCTACAATGAGCAGTTCTTC.

The chain's CDR3 is CASRPRAGNIQYF. CDR3 nucleotide sequence: TGTGCCAGTAGGCCTCGGGCGGGCAACATTCAGTACTTC. The J gene is TRBJ2-4, the V gene TRBV19, with TRBD2 as a possible D gene (5 bases). Trimming pared 6 bases from V and 7 bases from J, leaving 13 bases between. CDR1 LNHDA and CDR2 SQIVND come from the germline V gene (reference sequence). The CDR3 sequence is 13 residues long.

V usage is TRBV5-1 and J usage is TRBJ1-5; D remains unclear. The CDR3 totals 13 residues. Germline loops: CDR1 SGHRS, CDR2 YFSETQ. Trimming removed 0 bases at V and 4 bases at J, with 5 bases between. The chain's CDR3 is CASSLAPNQPQHF. CDR3 nucleotides: TGCGCCAGCAGCTTGGCTCCGAATCAGCCCCAGCATTTT.

The chain carries TRBV29-1 and TRBJ1-3; D gene unclear. The germline V and J ends were trimmed by 0 bases and 7 bases, with 10 bases remaining between them. The germline gives CDR1 SQVTM, CDR2 ANQGSEA. The CDR3 is made up of 13 amino acids. The DNA of the CDR3 is TGCAGCGTTGAAGATCGGAGGGCTAACACCATATATTTT. It encodes CSVEDRRANTIYF.

This clone was seen a handful of times. The V call is TRBV10-3, the J call TRBJ2-1; the match to TRBD2 covers 7 bases. This CDR3 is 17 amino acids long. Germline-derived CDR1 and CDR2 are ENHRY and SYGVKD. V shed 0 bases, J shed 1 base, and the junction held 6 bases outside the gene matches. CDR3 DNA: TGTGCCATCAGTGAGTCGATGGCGGGGGATTCCTACAATGAGCAGTTCTTC. Translated, it gives CAISESMAGDSYNEQFF.

This clone has only one observation. This CDR3 reads CASSLGEQGVHEQYF. DNA for the CDR3: TGTGCCAGCAGCTTAGGTGAGCAGGGGGTCCACGAGCAGTACTTC. This chain joins TRBV7-9 and TRBJ2-7, with 7 bases identical to TRBD1. The J segment lost 5 bases and the V segment lost 1 base, leaving 8 bases of the junction unmatched. The germline gives CDR1 SEHNR, CDR2 FQNEAQ (reference sequence). The CDR3 loop spans 15 amino acids.

The rearrangement joins TRBV30 to TRBJ2-3; 8 positions agree with TRBD2. This CDR3 region has 12 residues. Germline lookup yields CDR1 GTSNPN and CDR2 SVGIG (reference sequence). For the CDR3, the DNA is TGTAGCGGGGGTTATAGCACAGATACGCAGTATTTT. It translates to CSGGYSTDTQYF.

The table lists this clone with a count of one. The rearrangement links TRBV4-1 to TRBJ1-2, with 11 positions matching TRBD1. The germline CDR1 and CDR2 sequences are MGHRA and YSYEKL. Trimming at V came to 1 base and at J to 3 bases, leaving 1 base not matched to a gene. The CDR3 is made up of 15 amino acids. The CDR3 DNA is TGCGCCAGCAGCCAAGGGGACAGGGGGGACTATGGCTACACCTTC. Its protein product is CASSQGDRGDYGYTF.

This clone has just one count. This sequence joins TRBV7-2 and TRBJ1-5; D call uncertain. This CDR3 is built from 15 residues. Germline V CDR1 and CDR2: SGHTA, FQGNSA. The ends were cut back, 1 base at V and 4 bases at J, with 11 bases in the middle. CDR3 sequence reads: CASSLEVGRNQPQHF. CDR3 DNA sequence: TGTGCCAGCAGCTTAGAAGTGGGCAGGAATCAGCCCCAGCATTTT.

The CDR3 DNA sequence: TGCGCCAGCAGAGAGGAGGTGGGACAAGAGACCCAGTACTTC. It codes for CASREEVGQETQYF. The rearrangement joins TRBV5-1 to TRBJ2-5; D may be TRBD2 (5 bases). V lost 5 bases to trimming and J lost 2 bases, with 13 bases between them. The CDR3 consists of 14 residues. In germline, CDR1 is SGHRS, CDR2 YFSETQ.

The chain has TRBV19 and TRBJ1-2, with 8 bases lining up with TRBD1. The V gene end was trimmed by 5 bases and the J gene end by 7 bases; junction bases not matched to a gene: 3. This CDR3 is built from 12 residues. Germline V gene lookup returns CDR1 LNHDA and CDR2 SQIVND (reference sequence). In DNA form, the CDR3 reads TGTGCCAGTAGTCAGGGGGCCGCTGGCTACACCTTC. This gives the protein CASSQGAAGYTF.

A word on this clone: Germline and junction disagree at one end, which may indicate a read error. The rearrangement joins TRBV9 to TRBJ2-5; TRBD2 agrees at 11 bases. Germline CDR1 SGDLS, CDR2 YYNGEE. The CDR3 has 12 residues. This chain's CDR3 is CASSVPTSGVNF. The CDR3 DNA reads as TGTGCCAGCAGCGTACCGACTAGCGGGGTAAACTTC. Supplemented by reference TRBV9 and TRBJ2-5, the full variable domain reads DSGVTQTPKHLITATGQRVTLRCSPRSGDLSVYWYQQSLDQGLQFLIQYYNGEERAKGNILERFSAQQFPDLHSELNLSSLELGDSALYFCASSVPTSGVNFGPGTRLLVL.

Notes on this clone: One junction end disagrees with the germline gene, perhaps due to a read error. This chain connects TRBV19 to TRBJ1-2; D possibly corresponds to TRBD1 (5 bases). The germline gives CDR1 LNHDA, CDR2 SQIVND (reference sequence). The CDR3 contains 12 residues. The chain's CDR3 is CASNPRAGHFFF. CDR3 nucleotides: TGTGCCAGTAATCCTCGGGCAGGGCACTTCTTCTTC.

The chain has TRBV5-1 and TRBJ2-7; 7 positions agree with TRBD2. This CDR3 spans 17 amino acids. Germline CDR1 reads SGHRS; CDR2 reads YFSETQ. Unmatched junction bases numbered 16, after V lost 1 base and J lost 6 bases. CDR3 in DNA: TGCGCCAGCAGCTTGCACGGGGGGACCCCCTGGAGGGGCGAGCAGTACTTC. This codes for CASSLHGGTPWRGEQYF.

This rearrangement joins TRBV28 to TRBJ2-1, with D possibly being TRBD2 (5 bases). CDR1 and CDR2 from the germline V gene are MDHEN and SYDVKM. Trimming pared 4 bases from V and 4 bases from J, leaving 17 bases between. The CDR3 runs 16 residues. The CDR3 region has the DNA TGTGCCAGCAGTTCCCAGGTAGCGATGGGGTACAATGAGCAGTTCTTC. As protein: CASSSQVAMGYNEQFF.

This sequence joins TRBV7-8 and TRBJ1-1; D is uncertain. In germline, CDR1 is SGHVS, CDR2 FQNEAQ. V lost 1 base to trimming and J lost 0 bases, with 9 bases between them. This CDR3 contains 15 residues. CDR3 nucleotides: TGTGCCAGCAGCTTAGTCACGGTCATGAACACTGAAGCTTTCTTT. Protein: CASSLVTVMNTEAFF.

The chain is built from TRBV28 and TRBJ1-4, with unresolved D. V lost 5 bases and J 0 bases, leaving 10 bases between the germline ends. Germline loops: CDR1 MDHEN, CDR2 SYDVKM. CDR3 size: 15 residues. The CDR3 nucleotides are TGTGCCAGCAGTCGGGAACACCCAACTAATGAAAAACTGTTTTTT. This gives the protein CASSREHPTNEKLFF.

The rearrangement joins TRBV7-9 to TRBJ2-3, with TRBD2 matching 7 bases. This CDR3 contains 15 residues. V lost 7 bases and J lost 0; bases outside the gene matches: 7. Germline loops: CDR1 SEHNR, CDR2 FQNEAQ (reference sequence). In DNA, the CDR3 is TGTGCCAGCAATCCGGGACTAACAAGCACAGATACGCAGTATTTT. This sequence encodes CASNPGLTSTDTQYF.

The chain recombines TRBV25-1 with TRBJ1-3, with 12 bases matching TRBD1. The CDR3 consists of 17 residues. Germline V gene sequence: CDR1 MGHDK, CDR2 SYGVNS. V gave up 4 bases and J gave up 2 bases; unmatched junction bases: 6. The DNA of the CDR3 is TGTGCCAGCAGTGGCGGGACAGGGGGCGCTACTGGAAACACCATATATTTT. As protein: CASSGGTGGATGNTIYF.

The chain links TRBV13 to TRBJ2-1, with TRBD2 identical over 15 bases. This CDR3 is 17 amino acids long. J gave up 5 bases and V 5 bases, and 7 bases lay outside the gene matches. Germline loops: CDR1 PRHDT, CDR2 FYEKMQ (reference sequence). CDR3 in amino acids: CASSTGTSGGRDNEQFF. The CDR3 DNA is TGTGCCAGCAGCACCGGGACTAGCGGGGGGAGAGACAATGAGCAGTTCTTC.

J is TRBJ1-1 and V is TRBV7-2; D unclear. Germline CDR1 and CDR2: SGHTA and FQGNSA. The V and J ends lost 2 bases and 0 bases respectively, with 16 bases between them. There are 17 residues in the CDR3. The CDR3 sequence is CASSLLSRRAVNTEAFF. The CDR3 DNA sequence: TGTGCCAGCAGCTTATTATCTAGGCGGGCTGTGAACACTGAAGCTTTCTTT.

The CDR3 bases are TGTGCCAGCAAAGTTTTTGGGACAGGTCGGAACACCATATATTTT. This gives the protein CASKVFGTGRNTIYF. V and J are TRBV28 and TRBJ1-3, with 8 positions matching TRBD1. Germline V gene lookup returns CDR1 MDHEN and CDR2 SYDVKM. This CDR3 has 15 amino acids. The V segment lost 7 bases and the J segment 7 bases; nucleotides outside the gene matches: 12.